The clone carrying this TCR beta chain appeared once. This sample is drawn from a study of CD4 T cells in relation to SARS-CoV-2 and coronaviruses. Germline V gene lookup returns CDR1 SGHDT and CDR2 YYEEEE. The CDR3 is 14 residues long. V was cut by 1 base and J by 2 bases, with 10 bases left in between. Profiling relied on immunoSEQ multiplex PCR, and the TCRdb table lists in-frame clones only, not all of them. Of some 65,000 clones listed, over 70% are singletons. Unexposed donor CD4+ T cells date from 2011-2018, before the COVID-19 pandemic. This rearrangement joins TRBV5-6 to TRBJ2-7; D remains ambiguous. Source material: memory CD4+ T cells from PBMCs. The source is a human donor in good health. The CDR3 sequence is CASSLYVQTYEQYF. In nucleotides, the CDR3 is TGTGCCAGCAGCTTGTACGTCCAGACCTACGAGCAGTACTTC.